The sequence of this T cell receptor (beta chain) was determined in a study of beta chain features in type 1 diabetes. About the research overall: The patient and healthy donor groups were comparable for age, gender and cell yields. Findings and caveats of the study: A moderate, significant TCRB CDR3 shortening appeared in type 1 diabetes across four CD4+ subsets. Junctions at VDJ sites from type 1 diabetes patients had fewer insertions and more deletions.

Since all of the isolated RNA was reverse transcribed, expressed TCRB transcripts were what got sequenced. Sequencing was performed with immunoSEQ multiplex PCR; in TCRdb, only in-frame clones are kept and a portion is missing. This table has 300,000 or so clones, over 7% appearing once. This clone was counted a few times. Its antigen is as yet unknown. Deletions cut 7 bases from V and 4 bases from J, with 13 bases between. From germline, CDR1 is SNHLY and CDR2 FYNNEI. This CDR3 has 13 residues. The rearrangement uses TRBV2 and TRBJ1-2, with a tentative D call TRBD1 (5 bases). The sample consisted of central memory CD4+ T cells from blood. This TCR derives from a man aged 25 to 40 with type 1 diabetes. CDR3 nucleotides: TGTGCCAGCACCGTCCTGGGGACCTATGGCTACACCTTC. Translated, it gives CASTVLGTYGYTF.